Detailed here is one T cell receptor (beta chain). This sample is part of a study of Ad26.COV2.S vaccination and SARS-CoV-2 variants. Data came from immunoSEQ multiplex PCR; TCRdb stores just in-frame clones and leaves some out. The sample shows 400,000 to 500,000 clones, approximately 90% of them seen only once. Treatment here: roughly 20 received Ad26.COV2.S at low or high dose, single or two shots; about 5 received placebo; per-sample allocation not given. Samples analyzed were those drawn on day 63 after the first vaccine or placebo injection. The TCR comes from a person aged 18-65 years who received the Ad26.COV2.S COVID-19 vaccine or a placebo. The sequencing used peripheral blood, collected in a trial of Ad26.COV2.S vaccine versus placebo.

CDR3 loop: CASRTGGITYEQYF. CDR3 DNA sequence: TGTGCCAGCAGAACAGGGGGCATCACCTACGAGCAGTACTTC. V usage is TRBV27 and J usage is TRBJ2-7, with TRBD1 matching 9 bases. This CDR3 spans 14 amino acids. The ends lost 6 bases at V and 2 bases at J; junction bases unmatched: 5. CDR1 is MNHEY, CDR2 SMNVEV, per germline (reference sequence).